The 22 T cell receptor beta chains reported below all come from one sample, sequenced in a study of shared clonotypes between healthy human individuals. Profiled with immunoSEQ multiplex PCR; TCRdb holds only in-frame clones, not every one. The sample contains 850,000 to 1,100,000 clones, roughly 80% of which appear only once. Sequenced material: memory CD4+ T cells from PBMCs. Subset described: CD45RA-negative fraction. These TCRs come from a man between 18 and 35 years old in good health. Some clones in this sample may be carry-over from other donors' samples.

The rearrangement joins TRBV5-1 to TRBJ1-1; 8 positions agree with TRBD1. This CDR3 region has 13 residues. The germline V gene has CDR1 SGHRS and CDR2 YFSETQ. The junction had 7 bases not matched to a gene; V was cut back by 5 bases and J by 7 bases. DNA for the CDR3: TGCGCCAGCAGACTTGGACAGGGACGTGAAGCTTTCTTT. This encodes CASRLGQGREAFF.

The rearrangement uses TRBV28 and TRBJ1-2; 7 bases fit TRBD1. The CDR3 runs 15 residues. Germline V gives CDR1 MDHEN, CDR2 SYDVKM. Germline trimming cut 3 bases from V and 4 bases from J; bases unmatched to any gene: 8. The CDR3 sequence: CASSLGTEIIYGYTF. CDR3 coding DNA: TGTGCCAGCAGTTTGGGGACAGAGATCATCTATGGCTACACCTTC.

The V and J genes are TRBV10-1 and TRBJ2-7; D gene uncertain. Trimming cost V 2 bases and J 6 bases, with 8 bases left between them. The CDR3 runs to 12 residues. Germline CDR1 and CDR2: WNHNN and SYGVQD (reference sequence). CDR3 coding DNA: TGCGCCAGCAGTGAGCCGGGTACCGAGCAGTACTTC. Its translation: CASSEPGTEQYF.

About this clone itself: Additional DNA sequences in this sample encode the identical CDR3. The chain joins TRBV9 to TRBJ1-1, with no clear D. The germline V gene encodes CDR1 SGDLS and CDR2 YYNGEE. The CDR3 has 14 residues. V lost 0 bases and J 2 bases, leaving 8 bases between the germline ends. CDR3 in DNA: TGTGCCAGCAGCGTAGGCCGAAGAAACACTGAAGCTTTCTTT. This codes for CASSVGRRNTEAFF.

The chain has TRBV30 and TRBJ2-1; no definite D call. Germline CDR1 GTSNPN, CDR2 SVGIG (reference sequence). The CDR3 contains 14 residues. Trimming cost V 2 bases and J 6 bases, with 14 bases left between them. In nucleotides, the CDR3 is TGTGCCTGGAGTATTCGGTCATGGGTCAATGAGCAGTTCTTC. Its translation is CAWSIRSWVNEQFF.

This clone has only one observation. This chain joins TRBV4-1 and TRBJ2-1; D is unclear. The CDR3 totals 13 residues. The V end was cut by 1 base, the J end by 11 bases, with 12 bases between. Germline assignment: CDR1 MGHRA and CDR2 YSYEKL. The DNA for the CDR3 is TGCGCCAGCAGCCAAGTTCATCTAGGTCAGCAGTTCTTC. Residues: CASSQVHLGQQFF.

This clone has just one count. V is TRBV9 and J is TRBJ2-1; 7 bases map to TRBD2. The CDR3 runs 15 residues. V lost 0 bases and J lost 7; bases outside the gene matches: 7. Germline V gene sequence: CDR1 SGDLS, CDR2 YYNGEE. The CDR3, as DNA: TGTGCCAGCAGCGTAGTCCCAGCGGGATCTAATGAGCAGTTCTTC. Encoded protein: CASSVVPAGSNEQFF.

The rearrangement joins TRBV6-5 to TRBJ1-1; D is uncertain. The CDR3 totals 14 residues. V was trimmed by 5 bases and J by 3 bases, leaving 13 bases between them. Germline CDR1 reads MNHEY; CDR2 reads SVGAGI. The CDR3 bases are TGTGCCAGCAGTGCTCAGACTGGGGACACTGAAGCTTTCTTT. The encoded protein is CASSAQTGDTEAFF.

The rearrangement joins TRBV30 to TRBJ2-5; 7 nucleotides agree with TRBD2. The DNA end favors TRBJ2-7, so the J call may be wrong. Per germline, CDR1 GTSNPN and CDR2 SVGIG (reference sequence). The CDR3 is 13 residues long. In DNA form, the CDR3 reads TGTGCCTGGAGTGGAGCGGGATGGGCCGAGCAGTACTTC. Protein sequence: CAWSGAGWAEQYF.

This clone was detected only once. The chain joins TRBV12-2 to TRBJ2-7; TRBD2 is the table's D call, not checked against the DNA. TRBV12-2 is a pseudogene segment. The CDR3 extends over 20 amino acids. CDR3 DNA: TGTGCAAGTCGCTCCTTACCTGGGACTAGCGGGAGGCCCACCTCCTACGAGCAGTACTTC. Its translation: CASRSLPGTSGRPTSYEQYF.

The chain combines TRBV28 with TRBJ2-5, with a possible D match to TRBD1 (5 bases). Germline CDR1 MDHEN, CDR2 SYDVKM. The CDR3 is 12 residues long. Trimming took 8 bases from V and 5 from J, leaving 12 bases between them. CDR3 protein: CASHTGWETQYF. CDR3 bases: TGTGCCAGCCACACAGGCTGGGAGACCCAGTACTTC. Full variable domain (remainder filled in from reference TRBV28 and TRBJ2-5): DVKVTQSSRYLVKRTGEKVFLECVQDMDHENMFWYRQDPGLGLRLIYFSYDVKMKEKGDIPEGYSVSREKKERFSLILESASTNQTSMYLCASHTGWETQYFGPGTRLLVL.

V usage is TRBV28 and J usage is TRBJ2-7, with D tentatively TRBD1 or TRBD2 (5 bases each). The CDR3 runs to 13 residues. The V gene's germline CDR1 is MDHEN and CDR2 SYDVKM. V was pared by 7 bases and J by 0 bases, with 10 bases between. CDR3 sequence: CASMGEISYEQYF. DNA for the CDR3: TGTGCCAGCATGGGGGAGATCTCCTACGAGCAGTACTTC.

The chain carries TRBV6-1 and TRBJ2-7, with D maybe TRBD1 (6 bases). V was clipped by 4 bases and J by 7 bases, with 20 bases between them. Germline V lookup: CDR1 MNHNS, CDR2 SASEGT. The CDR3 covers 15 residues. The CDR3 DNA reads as TGTGCCAGCAGTGTGACAGGTACCTTACGTCAGGAGCAGTACTTC. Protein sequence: CASSVTGTLRQEQYF.

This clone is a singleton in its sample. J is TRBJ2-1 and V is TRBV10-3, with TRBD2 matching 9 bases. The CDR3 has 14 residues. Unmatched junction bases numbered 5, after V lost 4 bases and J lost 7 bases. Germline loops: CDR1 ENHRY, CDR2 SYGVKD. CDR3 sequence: CAISASGMLNEQFF. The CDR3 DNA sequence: TGTGCCATCAGTGCTAGCGGGATGTTGAATGAGCAGTTCTTC.

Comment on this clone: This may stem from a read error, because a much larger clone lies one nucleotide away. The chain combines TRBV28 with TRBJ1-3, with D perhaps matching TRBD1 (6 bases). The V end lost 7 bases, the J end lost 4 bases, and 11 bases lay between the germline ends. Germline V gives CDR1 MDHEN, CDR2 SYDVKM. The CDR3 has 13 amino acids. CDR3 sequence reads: CASTGTSGNTIYF. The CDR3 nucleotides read TGTGCCAGCACCGGGACATCAGGAAACACCATATATTTT.

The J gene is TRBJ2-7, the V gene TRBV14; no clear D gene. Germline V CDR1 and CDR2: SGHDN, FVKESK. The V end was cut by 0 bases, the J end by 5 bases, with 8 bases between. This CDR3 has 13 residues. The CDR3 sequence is CASSQDLQHEQYF. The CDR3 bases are TGTGCCAGCAGCCAAGATCTACAGCACGAGCAGTACTTC.

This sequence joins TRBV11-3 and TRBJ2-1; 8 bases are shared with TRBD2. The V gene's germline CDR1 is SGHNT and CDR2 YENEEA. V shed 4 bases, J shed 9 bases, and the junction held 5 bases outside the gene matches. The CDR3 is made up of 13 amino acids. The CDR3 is CASSSGLVPEQFF. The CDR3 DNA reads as TGTGCCAGCAGCTCGGGACTAGTCCCTGAGCAGTTCTTC.

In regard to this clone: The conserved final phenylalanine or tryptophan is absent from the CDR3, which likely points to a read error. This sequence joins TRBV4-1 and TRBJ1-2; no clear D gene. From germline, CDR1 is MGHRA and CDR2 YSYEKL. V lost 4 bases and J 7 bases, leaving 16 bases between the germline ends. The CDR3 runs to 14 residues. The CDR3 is CASSPVVPSLGYTL. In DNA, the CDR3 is TGCGCCAGCAGCCCAGTAGTGCCCTCTCTTGGCTACACCCTC.

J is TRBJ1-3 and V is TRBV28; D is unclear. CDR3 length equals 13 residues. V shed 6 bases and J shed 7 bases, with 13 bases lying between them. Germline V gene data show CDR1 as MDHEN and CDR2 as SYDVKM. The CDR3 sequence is CASSPSERNTIYF. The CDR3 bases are TGTGCCAGCAGCCCCAGTGAGCGGAACACCATATATTTT.

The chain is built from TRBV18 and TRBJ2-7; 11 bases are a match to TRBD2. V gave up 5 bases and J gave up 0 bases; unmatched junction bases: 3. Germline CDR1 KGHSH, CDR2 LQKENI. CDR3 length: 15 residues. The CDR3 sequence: CASSGLAGPSYEQYF. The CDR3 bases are TGTGCCAGCTCAGGACTAGCGGGCCCCTCCTACGAGCAGTACTTC. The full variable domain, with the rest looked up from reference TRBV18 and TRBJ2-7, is NAGVMQNPRHLVRRRGQEARLRCSPMKGHSHVYWYRQLPEEGLKFMVYLQKENIIDESGMPKERFSAEFPKEGPSILRIQQVVRGDSAAYFCASSGLAGPSYEQYFGPGTRLTVT.

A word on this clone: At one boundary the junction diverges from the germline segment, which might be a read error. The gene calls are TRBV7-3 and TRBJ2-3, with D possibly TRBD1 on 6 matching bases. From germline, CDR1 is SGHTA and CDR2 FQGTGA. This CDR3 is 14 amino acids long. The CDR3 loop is CASSPQGSEDTQYF. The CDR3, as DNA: TGCGCCAGCAGCCCACAGGGTTCGGAGGATACGCAGTATTTT.

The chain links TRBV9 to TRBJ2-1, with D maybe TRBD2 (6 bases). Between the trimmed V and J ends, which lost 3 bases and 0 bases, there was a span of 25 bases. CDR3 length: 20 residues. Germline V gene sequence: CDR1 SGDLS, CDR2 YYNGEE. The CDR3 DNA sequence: TGTGCCAGCAGCGGAGCGGGTGGCGGGCGAGCCTCGAGCTCCTACAATGAGCAGTTCTTC. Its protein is CASSGAGGGRASSSYNEQFF.